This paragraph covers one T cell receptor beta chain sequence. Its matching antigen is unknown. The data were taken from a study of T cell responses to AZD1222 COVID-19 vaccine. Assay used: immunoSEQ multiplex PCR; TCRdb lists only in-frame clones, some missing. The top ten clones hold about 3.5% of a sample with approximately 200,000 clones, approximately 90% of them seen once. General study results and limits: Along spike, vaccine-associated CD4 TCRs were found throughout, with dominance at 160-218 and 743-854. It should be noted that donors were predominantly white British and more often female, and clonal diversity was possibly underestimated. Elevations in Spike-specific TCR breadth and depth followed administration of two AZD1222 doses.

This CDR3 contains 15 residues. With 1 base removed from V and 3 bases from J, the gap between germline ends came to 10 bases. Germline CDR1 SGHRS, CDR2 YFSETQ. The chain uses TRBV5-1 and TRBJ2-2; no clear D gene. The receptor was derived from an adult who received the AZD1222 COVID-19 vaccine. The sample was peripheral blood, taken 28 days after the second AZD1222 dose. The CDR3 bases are TGCGCCAGCAGCTTGTTTCGCCCACACACCGGGGAGCTGTTTTTT. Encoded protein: CASSLFRPHTGELFF.